This is a list of T cell receptor beta chains from one sample in a study of T-cell memory formation after mild COVID-19. TCRdb ran MiXCR on the 5' RACE reads and lists one entry per CDR3 protein. The table includes more than 250,000 distinct CDR3 sequences, more than 15% detected once. Sequenced input: PBMCs or a T cell subset sorted from them (not recorded which). These receptors were taken from a man aged 18 to 29 who had mild COVID-19 (a few samples of this study predate the infection). Cell type and time point are not known. CDR3s include the opening cysteine and the closing phenylalanine or tryptophan. The order of the fields is V gene, clone size, J gene, D gene, CDR3 protein, CDR3 DNA. D genes are given only for firm matches. Size values are once, few and many counts, or a class for expanded clones, and some rows have none.

TRBV18	many	TRBJ2-5	TRBD1	CASSLRDRDGETQYF	TGTGCCAGCTCCCTACGAGACAGGGATGGAGAGACCCAGTACTTC
TRBV4-3	.	TRBJ2-1	.	CASSQEGGARSYNEQFF	TGCGCCAGCAGCCAAGAGGGGGGGGCGAGGTCCTACAATGAGCAGTTCTTC
TRBV6-2/TRBV6-3	.	TRBJ2-4	TRBD2	CASSYSRGVGKNIQYF	TGTGCCAGCAGTTACTCGCGGGGGGTTGGCAAAAACATTCAGTACTTC
TRBV20-1	few	TRBJ1-2	TRBD1	CSTSRGLLYGYTF	TGCAGTACCTCAAGGGGGCTCCTCTATGGCTACACCTTC
TRBV4-2	.	TRBJ2-1	.	CASADSESSYNEQFF	TGTGCCAGTGCCGATAGCGAGAGCTCCTACAATGAGCAGTTCTTC
TRBV20-1	.	TRBJ1-5	.	CSASPDVLWQPQHF	TGCAGTGCGAGCCCAGACGTACTGTGGCAGCCCCAGCATTTT
TRBV7-9	.	TRBJ2-1	.	CASSKGTYNEQFF	TGTGCCAGCAGCAAGGGGACCTACAATGAGCAGTTCTTC
TRBV2	.	TRBJ1-2	.	CASKGGARGYTF	TGTGCCAGCAAGGGGGGGGCACGGGGCTACACCTTC
TRBV2	.	TRBJ2-3	.	CASNTQYF	TGTGCCAGCAATACGCAGTATTTT
TRBV7-2	many	TRBJ2-1	TRBD2	CASSRSGAYNEQFF	TGTGCCAGCAGTAGGAGCGGGGCCTACAATGAGCAGTTCTTC
TRBV3-1	.	TRBJ2-2	.	CASRHYNTGELFF	TGTGCCAGCAGGCACTACAACACCGGGGAGCTGTTTTTT
TRBV20-1	.	TRBJ1-1	.	CSAEPRDLNTEAFF	TGCAGTGCAGAGCCAAGGGACTTGAACACTGAAGCTTTCTTT
TRBV7-9	.	TRBJ2-3	.	CASSPRSTISTDTQYF	TGTGCCAGCAGCCCGAGGAGCACCATTAGCACAGATACGCAGTATTTT
TRBV2	.	TRBJ1-5	TRBD1	CASSPQGARNQPQHF	TGTGCCAGCAGTCCGCAGGGGGCTCGCAATCAGCCCCAGCATTTT
TRBV2	.	TRBJ2-3	TRBD1	CASPRQGQDTQYF	TGTGCCAGCCCAAGACAGGGTCAAGATACGCAGTATTTT